This T cell receptor beta chain was retrieved from a study of blood T cell repertoires in COVID-19. Overall study context: The United States, Italy and Spain provided the acute and convalescent COVID-19 samples. In each case, the material was cDNA or gDNA derived from T cells, B-cell-depleted T cells, or PBMCs.

Enrolment of Seattle patients took place during active infection, and they were followed longitudinally. Using immunoSEQ multiplex PCR, the repertoire was profiled, and TCRdb retains in-frame clones only, with some absent. The table has some 220,000 clones, 65% to 90% seen once. V gave up 2 bases and J gave up 5 bases, with 11 bases separating them. The germline gives CDR1 SGHRS, CDR2 YFSETQ. This CDR3 is 13 amino acids long. The V call is TRBV5-1, the J call TRBJ2-7, with a weak D call TRBD1 (6 bases). The source is a woman in her 70s with COVID-19, enrolled during active disease. The material sequenced was peripheral blood. The CDR3 reads CASSLRQAHEQYF. CDR3 sequence (DNA): TGCGCCAGCAGCTTAAGACAGGCCCACGAGCAGTACTTC.